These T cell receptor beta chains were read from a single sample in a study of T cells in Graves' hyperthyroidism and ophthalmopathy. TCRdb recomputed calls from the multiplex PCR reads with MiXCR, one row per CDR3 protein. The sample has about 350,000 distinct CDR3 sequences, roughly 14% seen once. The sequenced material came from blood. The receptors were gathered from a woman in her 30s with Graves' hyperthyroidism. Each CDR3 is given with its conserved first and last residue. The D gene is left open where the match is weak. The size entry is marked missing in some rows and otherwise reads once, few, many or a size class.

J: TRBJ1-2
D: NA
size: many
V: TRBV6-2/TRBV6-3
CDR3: CASSSILQGYTF
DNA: TGTGCCAGCAGTTCTATCTTGCAAGGCTACACCTTC

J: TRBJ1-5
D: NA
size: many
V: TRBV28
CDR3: CASSFRWVRDSNQPQHF
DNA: TGTGCCAGCAGTTTTCGGTGGGTGAGGGATAGCAATCAGCCCCAGCATTTT

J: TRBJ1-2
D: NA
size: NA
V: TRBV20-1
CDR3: CSARGTSQYGYTF
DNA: TGCAGTGCTAGAGGTACCAGCCAATATGGCTACACCTTC

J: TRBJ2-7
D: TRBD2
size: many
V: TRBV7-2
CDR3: CASSLASGRWNEQYF
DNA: TGTGCCAGCAGCTTGGCTAGCGGGAGGTGGAACGAGCAGTACTTC

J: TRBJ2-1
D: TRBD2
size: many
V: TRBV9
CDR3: CASSERLADTSSYNEQFF
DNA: TGTGCCAGCAGCGAGAGACTAGCGGACACGAGCTCCTACAATGAGCAGTTCTTC

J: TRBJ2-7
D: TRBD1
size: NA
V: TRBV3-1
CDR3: CASSQSTGGSGEQYF
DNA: TGTGCCAGCAGCCAAAGTACAGGGGGTTCAGGCGAGCAGTACTTC

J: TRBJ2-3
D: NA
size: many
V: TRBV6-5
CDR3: CASSYLPGHQSTDTQYF
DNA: TGTGCCAGCAGTTATCTACCGGGACACCAAAGCACAGATACGCAGTATTTT

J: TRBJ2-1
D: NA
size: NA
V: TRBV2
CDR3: CASSDQIGKTNEQFF
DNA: TGTGCCAGCAGTGACCAAATAGGGAAAACCAATGAGCAGTTCTTC

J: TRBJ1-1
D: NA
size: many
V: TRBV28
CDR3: CASSLMGMNTEAFF
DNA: TGTGCCAGCAGTTTAATGGGCATGAACACTGAAGCTTTCTTT

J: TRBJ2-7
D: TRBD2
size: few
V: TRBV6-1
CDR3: CASSPDFGGYEQYF
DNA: TGTGCCAGCAGTCCTGACTTCGGGGGGTACGAGCAGTACTTC

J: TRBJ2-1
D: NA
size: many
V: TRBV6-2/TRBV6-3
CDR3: CASSPDPMVPGSDYNEQFF
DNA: TGTGCCAGCAGTCCCGACCCCATGGTCCCCGGGAGTGACTACAATGAGCAGTTCTTC

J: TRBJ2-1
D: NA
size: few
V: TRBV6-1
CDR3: CASRADNNEQFF
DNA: TGTGCCAGCAGGGCAGACAACAATGAGCAGTTCTTC

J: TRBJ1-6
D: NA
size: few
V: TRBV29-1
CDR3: CSVDVGQQGMSSPLHF
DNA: TGCAGCGTTGATGTCGGCCAACAAGGGATGAGTTCACCCCTCCACTTT

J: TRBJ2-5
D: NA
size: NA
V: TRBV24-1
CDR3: CATSDSKYQETQYF
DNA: TGTGCCACCTCAGACAGCAAGTACCAAGAGACCCAGTACTTC

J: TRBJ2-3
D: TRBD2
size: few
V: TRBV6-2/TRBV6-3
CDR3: CASRLAGGPVDTQYF
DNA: TGTGCCAGCAGGCTAGCGGGAGGGCCAGTAGATACGCAGTATTTT

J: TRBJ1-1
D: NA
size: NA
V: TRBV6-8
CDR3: CASSHRSGTSTEAFF
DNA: TGTGCCAGCAGCCACCGGTCCGGAACCAGCACTGAAGCTTTCTTT

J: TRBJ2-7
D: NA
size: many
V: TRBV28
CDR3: CASSFSGGSYEQYF
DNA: TGTGCCAGCAGTTTTAGCGGAGGGAGCTACGAGCAGTACTTC

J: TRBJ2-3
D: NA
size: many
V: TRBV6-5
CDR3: CASSWSSGGTDTQYF
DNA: TGTGCCAGCAGTTGGAGCAGCGGAGGGACAGATACGCAGTATTTT

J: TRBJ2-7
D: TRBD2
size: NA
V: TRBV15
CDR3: CATSSPGTNKYEQYF
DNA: TGTGCCACCAGCAGTCCCGGGACTAACAAATACGAGCAGTACTTC

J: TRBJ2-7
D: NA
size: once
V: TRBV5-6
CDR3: CASSFPGLDYEQYF
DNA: TGTGCCAGCAGCTTTCCGGGACTTGACTACGAGCAGTACTTC

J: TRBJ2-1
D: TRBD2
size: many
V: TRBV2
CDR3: CASSEWDYSNEQFF
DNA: TGTGCCAGCAGTGAGTGGGACTATTCTAATGAGCAGTTCTTC

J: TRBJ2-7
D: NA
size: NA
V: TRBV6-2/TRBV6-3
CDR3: CASAPDGPYEQYF
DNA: TGTGCCAGCGCCCCAGACGGACCCTACGAGCAGTACTTC

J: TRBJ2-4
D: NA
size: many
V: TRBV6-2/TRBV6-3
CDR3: CASSYRTLNIQYF
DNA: TGTGCCAGCAGTTACCGGACCCTAAACATTCAGTACTTC

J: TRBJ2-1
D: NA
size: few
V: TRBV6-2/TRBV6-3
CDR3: CASSTTRPVNEQFF
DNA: TGTGCCAGCAGTACCACAAGACCAGTCAATGAGCAGTTCTTC

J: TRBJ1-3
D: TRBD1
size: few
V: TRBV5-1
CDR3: CASSVGGGIGNTIYF
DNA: TGCGCCAGCAGCGTAGGAGGGGGCATCGGAAACACCATATATTTT

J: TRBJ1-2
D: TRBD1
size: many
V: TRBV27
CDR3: CASSQGGGGYTF
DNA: TGTGCCAGCAGTCAAGGGGGCGGTGGCTACACCTTC

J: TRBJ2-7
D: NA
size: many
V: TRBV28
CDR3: CASSFPGRDTRQYF
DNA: TGTGCCAGCAGTTTCCCGGGACGGGACACCCGGCAGTACTTC

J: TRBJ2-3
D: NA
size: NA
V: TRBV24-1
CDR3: CATSDRFNTDTQYF
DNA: TGTGCCACCAGTGATAGATTCAACACAGATACGCAGTATTTT

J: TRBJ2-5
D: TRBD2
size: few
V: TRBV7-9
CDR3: CASSTGGLAETQYF
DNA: TGTGCCAGCAGCACCGGGGGACTAGCGGAGACCCAGTACTTC

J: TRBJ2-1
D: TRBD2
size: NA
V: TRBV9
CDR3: CASSSQLQAGEQFF
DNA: TGTGCCAGCAGCTCCCAACTTCAAGCGGGGGAGCAGTTCTTC

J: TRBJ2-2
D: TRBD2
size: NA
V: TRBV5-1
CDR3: CASSLLAGGPITGELFF
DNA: TGCGCCAGCAGCTTGTTGGCGGGAGGGCCGATCACCGGGGAGCTGTTTTTT

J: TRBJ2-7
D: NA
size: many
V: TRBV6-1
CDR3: CASGQVSSYEQYF
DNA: TGTGCCAGCGGCCAGGTGAGCTCCTACGAGCAGTACTTC

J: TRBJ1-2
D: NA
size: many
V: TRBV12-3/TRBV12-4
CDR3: CASSLGGVLNYGYTF
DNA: TGTGCCAGCAGTTTGGGGGGCGTATTAAACTATGGCTACACCTTC

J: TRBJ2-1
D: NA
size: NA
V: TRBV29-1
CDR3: CSVMPRAGTSYNEQFF
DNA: TGCAGCGTCATGCCCCGGGCGGGAACCTCCTACAATGAGCAGTTCTTC

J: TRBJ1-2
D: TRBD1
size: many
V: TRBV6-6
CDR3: CASSYGDRGGYTF
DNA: TGTGCCAGCAGTTACGGGGACAGGGGCGGCTACACCTTC

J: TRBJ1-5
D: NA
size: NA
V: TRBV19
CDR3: CATSPLTGVQHF
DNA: TGTGCCACTTCTCCCCTGACGGGAGTCCAGCATTTT

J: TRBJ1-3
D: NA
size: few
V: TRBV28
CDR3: CASRGEGSGNTIYF
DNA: TGTGCCAGCAGAGGAGAGGGCTCTGGAAACACCATATATTTT

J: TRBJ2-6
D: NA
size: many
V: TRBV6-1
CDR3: CASGPRSGANVLTF
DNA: TGTGCCAGCGGGCCACGCTCTGGGGCCAACGTCCTGACTTTC

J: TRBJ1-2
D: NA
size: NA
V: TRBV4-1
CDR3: CASSQEQGTNYGYTF
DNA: TGCGCCAGCAGCCAAGAGCAGGGAACTAACTATGGCTACACCTTC

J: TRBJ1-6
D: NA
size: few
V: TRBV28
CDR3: CASLFRGTSGSPLHF
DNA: TGTGCCAGCCTATTTCGGGGGACATCTGGTTCACCCCTCCACTTT

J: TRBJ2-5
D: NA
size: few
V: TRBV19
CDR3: CASRSGPETQYF
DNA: TGTGCCAGTAGAAGCGGGCCAGAGACCCAGTACTTC

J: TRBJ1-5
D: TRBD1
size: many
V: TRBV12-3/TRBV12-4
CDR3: CASSPTPGTGFGNQPQHF
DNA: TGTGCCAGCAGTCCAACTCCCGGGACAGGGTTCGGCAATCAGCCCCAGCATTTT

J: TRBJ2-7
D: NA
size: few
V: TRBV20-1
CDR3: CSALVISSYEQYF
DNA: TGCAGTGCTTTAGTCATATCCAGCTACGAGCAGTACTTC

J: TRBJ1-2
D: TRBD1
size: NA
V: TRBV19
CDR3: CASSGDRGPQYGYTF
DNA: TGTGCCAGTAGCGGGGACAGGGGGCCCCAATATGGCTACACCTTC

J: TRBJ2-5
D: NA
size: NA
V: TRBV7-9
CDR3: CASIPTAIQETQYF
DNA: TGTGCCAGCATCCCTACAGCGATTCAAGAGACCCAGTACTTC

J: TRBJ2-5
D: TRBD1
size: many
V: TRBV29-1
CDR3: CSQGAARGETQYF
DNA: TGCTCTCAGGGGGCAGCAAGGGGAGAAACCCAGTACTTC

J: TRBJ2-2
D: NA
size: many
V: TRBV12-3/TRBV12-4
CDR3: CASSSSGRTGELFF
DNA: TGTGCCAGCAGTTCCTCGGGTCGTACCGGGGAGCTGTTTTTT

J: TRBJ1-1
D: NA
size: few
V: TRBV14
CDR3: CASSQEVQMNTEAFF
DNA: TGTGCCAGCAGCCAAGAGGTACAGATGAACACTGAAGCTTTCTTT

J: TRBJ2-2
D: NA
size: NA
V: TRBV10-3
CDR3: CAIRVAKTNTGELFF
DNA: TGTGCCATCCGAGTAGCGAAAACGAACACCGGGGAGCTGTTTTTT

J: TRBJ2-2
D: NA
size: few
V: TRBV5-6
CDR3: CASSTEGELFF
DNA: TGTGCCAGCAGCACCGAGGGGGAGCTGTTTTTT

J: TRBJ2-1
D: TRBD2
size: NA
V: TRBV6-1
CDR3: CAREEAGVGYNEQFF
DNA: TGTGCCAGGGAGGAAGCGGGAGTAGGGTACAATGAGCAGTTCTTC

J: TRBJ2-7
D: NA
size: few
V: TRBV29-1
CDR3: CSVGLKGAGYEQYF
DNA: TGCAGCGTTGGCCTTAAGGGGGCGGGGTACGAGCAGTACTTC

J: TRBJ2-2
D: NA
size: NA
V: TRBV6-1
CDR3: CASSGMVTGSLDAGELFF
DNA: TGTGCCAGCAGTGGGATGGTAACAGGGAGTCTAGATGCCGGGGAGCTGTTTTTT

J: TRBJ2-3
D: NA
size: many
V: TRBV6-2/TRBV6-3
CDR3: CASTRGQSTDTQYF
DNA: TGTGCCAGCACCCGCGGACAGTCCACAGATACGCAGTATTTT